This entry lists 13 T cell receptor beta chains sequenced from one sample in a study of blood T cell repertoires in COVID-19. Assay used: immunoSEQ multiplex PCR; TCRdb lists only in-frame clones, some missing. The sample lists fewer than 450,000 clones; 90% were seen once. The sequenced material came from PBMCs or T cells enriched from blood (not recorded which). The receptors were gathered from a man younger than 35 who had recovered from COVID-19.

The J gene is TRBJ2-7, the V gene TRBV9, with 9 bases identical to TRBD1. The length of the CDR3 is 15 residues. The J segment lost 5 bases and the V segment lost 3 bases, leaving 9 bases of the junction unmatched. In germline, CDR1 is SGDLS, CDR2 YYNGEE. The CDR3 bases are TGTGCCAGCAGCGCCGGGACAGGGCGGGAAAACGAGCAGTACTTC. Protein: CASSAGTGRENEQYF. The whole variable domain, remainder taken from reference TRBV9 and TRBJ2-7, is DSGVTQTPKHLITATGQRVTLRCSPRSGDLSVYWYQQSLDQGLQFLIQYYNGEERAKGNILERFSAQQFPDLHSELNLSSLELGDSALYFCASSAGTGRENEQYFGPGTRLTVT.

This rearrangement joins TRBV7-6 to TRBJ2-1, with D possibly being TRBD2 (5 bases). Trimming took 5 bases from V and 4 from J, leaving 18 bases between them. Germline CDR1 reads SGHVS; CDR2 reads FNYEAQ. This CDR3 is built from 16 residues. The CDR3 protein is CASSGVGGSLYNEQFF. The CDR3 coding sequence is TGTGCCAGCAGCGGAGTGGGTGGGAGCCTTTACAATGAGCAGTTCTTC.

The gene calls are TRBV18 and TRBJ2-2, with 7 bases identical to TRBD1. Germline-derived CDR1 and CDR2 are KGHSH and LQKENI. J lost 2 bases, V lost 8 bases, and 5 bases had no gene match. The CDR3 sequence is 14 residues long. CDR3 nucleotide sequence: TGTGCCAGCCTCTGGGACAGTAACACCGGGGAGCTGTTTTTT. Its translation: CASLWDSNTGELFF.

The CDR3 here is CASSPGGPNGYTF. Here the CDR3 DNA reads TGTGCCAGCAGCCCGGGGGGGCCAAACGGCTACACCTTC. The genes are TRBV5-6 and TRBJ1-2; weak D call: TRBD1 (6 bases). The CDR3 consists of 13 residues. The V end lost 4 bases, the J end lost 8 bases, and 15 bases lay between the germline ends. Germline values: CDR1 SGHDT, CDR2 YYEEEE.

The CDR3 coding sequence is TGTGCCAGCAGCCAAGATGGGCCTCGTGGCTACACCTTC. Translating gives CASSQDGPRGYTF. This chain connects TRBV3-1 (or the pseudogene TRBV3-2) to TRBJ1-2; no reliable D call. This CDR3 contains 13 residues. Trimming left V 0 bases short and J 7 bases short, with 9 bases between. Germline CDR1 LGHDT, CDR2 YNNKEL (reference sequence).

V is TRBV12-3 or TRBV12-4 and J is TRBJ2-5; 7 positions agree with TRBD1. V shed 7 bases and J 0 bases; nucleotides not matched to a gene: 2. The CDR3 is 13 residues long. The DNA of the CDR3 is TGTGCCAGCAAGACAGGGAACCAAGAGACCCAGTACTTC. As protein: CASKTGNQETQYF.

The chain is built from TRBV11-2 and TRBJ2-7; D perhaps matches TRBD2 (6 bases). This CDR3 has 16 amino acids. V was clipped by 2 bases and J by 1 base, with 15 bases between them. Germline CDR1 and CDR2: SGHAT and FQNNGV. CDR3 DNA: TGTGCCAGCAGCTTATTGAGCGGCGGGGAATCCTACGAGCAGTACTTC. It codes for CASSLLSGGESYEQYF. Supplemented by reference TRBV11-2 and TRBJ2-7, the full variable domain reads EAGVAQSPRYKIIEKRQSVAFWCNPISGHATLYWYQQILGQGPKLLIQFQNNGVVDDSQLPKDRFSAERLKGVDSTLKIQPAKLEDSAVYLCASSLLSGGESYEQYFGPGTRLTVT.

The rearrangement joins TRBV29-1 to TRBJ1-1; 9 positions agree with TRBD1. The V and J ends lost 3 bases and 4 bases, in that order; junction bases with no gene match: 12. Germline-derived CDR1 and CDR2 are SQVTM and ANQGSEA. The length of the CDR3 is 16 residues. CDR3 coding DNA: TGCAGCGTTGATAGTTTACAGGGGGCAAGTGGCACTGAAGCTTTCTTT. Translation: CSVDSLQGASGTEAFF.

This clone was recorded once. The CDR3 sequence: CARQPGGGPTEAFF. The CDR3 DNA follows: TGCGCCCGCCAACCCGGGGGGGGCCCCACTGAAGCTTTCTTT. V and J are TRBV5-1 and TRBJ1-1, with D perhaps matching TRBD1 (6 bases). The CDR3 covers 14 residues. With 10 bases removed from V and 4 bases from J, the gap between germline ends came to 20 bases. Per germline, CDR1 SGHRS and CDR2 YFSETQ.

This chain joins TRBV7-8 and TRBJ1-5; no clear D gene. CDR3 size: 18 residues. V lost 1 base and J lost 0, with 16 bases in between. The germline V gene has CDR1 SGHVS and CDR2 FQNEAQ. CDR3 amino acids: CASSLEPATSYSNQPQHF. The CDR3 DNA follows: TGTGCCAGCAGCTTAGAACCAGCGACCTCCTATAGCAATCAGCCCCAGCATTTT.

This CDR3 is CASSLTGINQPQHF. CDR3 DNA sequence: TGCGCCAGCAGCTTAACAGGGATAAATCAGCCCCAGCATTTT. This rearrangement joins TRBV5-1 to TRBJ1-5, with D perhaps TRBD1 (6 bases). Looked up from germline, CDR1 is SGHRS and CDR2 is YFSETQ. The ends were cut back, 2 bases at V and 4 bases at J, with 10 bases in the middle. There are 14 residues in the CDR3. Full variable domain (rest looked up from reference TRBV5-1 and TRBJ1-5): KAGVTQTPRYLIKTRGQQVTLSCSPISGHRSVSWYQQTPGQGLQFLFEYFSETQRNKGNFPGRFSGRQFSNSRSEMNVSTLELGDSALYLCASSLTGINQPQHFGDGTRLSIL.

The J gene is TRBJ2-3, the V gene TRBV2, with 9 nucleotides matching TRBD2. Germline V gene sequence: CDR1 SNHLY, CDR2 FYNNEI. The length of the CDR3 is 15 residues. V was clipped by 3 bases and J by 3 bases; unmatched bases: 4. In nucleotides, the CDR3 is TGTGCCAGCAGTGAGGCGGGAGGGGGGACAGATACGCAGTATTTT. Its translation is CASSEAGGGTDTQYF.

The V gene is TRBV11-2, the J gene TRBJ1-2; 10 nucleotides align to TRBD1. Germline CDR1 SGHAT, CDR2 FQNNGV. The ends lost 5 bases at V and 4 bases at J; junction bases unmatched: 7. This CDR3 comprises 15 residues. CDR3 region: CASSARDRGSYGYTF. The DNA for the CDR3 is TGTGCCAGCAGCGCCCGGGACAGGGGATCCTATGGCTACACCTTC.